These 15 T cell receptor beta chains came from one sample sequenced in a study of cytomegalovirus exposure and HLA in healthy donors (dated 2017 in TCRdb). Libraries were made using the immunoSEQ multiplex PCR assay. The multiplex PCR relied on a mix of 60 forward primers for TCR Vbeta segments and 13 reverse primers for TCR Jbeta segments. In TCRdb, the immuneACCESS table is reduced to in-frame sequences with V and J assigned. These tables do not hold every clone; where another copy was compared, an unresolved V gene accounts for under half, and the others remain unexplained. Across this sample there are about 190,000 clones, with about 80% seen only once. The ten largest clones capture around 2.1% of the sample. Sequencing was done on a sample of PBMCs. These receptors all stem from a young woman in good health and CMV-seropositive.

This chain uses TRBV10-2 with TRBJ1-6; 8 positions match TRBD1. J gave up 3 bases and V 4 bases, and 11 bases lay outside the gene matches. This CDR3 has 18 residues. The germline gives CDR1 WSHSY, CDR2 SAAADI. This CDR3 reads CASSVATGDPYYNSPLHF. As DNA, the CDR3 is TGCGCCAGCAGTGTCGCGACAGGGGATCCTTACTATAATTCACCCCTCCACTTT.

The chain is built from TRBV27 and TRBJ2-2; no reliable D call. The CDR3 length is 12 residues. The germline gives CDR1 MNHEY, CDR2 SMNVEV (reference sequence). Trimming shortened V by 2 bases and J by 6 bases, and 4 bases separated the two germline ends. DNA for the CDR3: TGTGCCAGCAGTTTACAGGCCGGGGAGCTGTTTTTT. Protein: CASSLQAGELFF.

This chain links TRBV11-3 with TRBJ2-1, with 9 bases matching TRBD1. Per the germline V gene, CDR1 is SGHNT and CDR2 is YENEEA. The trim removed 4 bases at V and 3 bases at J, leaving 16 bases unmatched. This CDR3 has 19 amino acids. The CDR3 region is CASSSTLGGTGRGYNEQFF. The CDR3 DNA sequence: TGTGCCAGCAGCTCAACACTGGGGGGGACAGGGAGAGGCTACAATGAGCAGTTCTTC.

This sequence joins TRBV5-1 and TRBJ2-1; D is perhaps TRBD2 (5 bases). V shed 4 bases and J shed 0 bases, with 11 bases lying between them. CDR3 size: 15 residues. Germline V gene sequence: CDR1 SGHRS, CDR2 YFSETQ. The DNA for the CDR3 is TGCGCCAGCAGCCTAGGACTGAGCTCCTACAATGAGCAGTTCTTC. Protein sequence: CASSLGLSSYNEQFF.

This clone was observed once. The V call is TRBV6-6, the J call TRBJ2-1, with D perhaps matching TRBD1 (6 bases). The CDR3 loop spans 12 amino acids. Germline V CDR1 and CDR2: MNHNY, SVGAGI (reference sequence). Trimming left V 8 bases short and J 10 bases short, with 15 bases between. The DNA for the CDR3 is TGTGCCAGCGCACAGGGAGTCTGGGAGCAGTTCTTC. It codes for CASAQGVWEQFF.

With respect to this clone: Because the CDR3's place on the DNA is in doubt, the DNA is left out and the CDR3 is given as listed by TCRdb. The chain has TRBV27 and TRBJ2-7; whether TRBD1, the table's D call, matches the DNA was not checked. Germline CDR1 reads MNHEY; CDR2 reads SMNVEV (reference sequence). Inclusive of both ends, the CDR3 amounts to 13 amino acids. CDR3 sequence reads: CASSSSDSLEQYF.

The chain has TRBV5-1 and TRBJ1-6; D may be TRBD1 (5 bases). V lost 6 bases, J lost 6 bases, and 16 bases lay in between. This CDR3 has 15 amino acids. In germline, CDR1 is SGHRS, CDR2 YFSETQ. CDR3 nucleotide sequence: TGCGCCAGCAAAGGGGACGGACTAAGTAATTCACCCCTCCACTTT. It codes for CASKGDGLSNSPLHF.

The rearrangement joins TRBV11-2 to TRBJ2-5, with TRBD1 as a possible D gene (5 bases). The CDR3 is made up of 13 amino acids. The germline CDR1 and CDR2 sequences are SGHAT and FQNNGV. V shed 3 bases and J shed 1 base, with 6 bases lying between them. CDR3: CASSFGAQETQYF. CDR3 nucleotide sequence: TGTGCCAGCAGCTTTGGGGCCCAAGAGACCCAGTACTTC.

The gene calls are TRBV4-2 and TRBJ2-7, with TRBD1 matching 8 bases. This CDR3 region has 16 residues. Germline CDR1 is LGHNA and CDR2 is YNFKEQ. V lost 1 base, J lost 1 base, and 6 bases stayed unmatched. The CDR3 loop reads CASSQVARTGSYEQYF. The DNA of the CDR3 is TGTGCCAGCAGCCAAGTCGCTAGGACAGGGTCCTACGAGCAGTACTTC.

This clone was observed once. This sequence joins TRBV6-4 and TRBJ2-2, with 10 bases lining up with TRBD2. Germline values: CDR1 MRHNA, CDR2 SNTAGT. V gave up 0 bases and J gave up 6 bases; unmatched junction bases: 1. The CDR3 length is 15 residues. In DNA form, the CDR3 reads TGTGCCAGCAGTGACTCAGCGGGGGGGCCCGGGGAGCTGTTTTTT. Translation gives CASSDSAGGPGELFF.

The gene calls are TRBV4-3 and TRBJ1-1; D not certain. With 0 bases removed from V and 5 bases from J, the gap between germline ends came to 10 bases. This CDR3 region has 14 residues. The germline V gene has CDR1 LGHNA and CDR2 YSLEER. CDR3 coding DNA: TGCGCCAGCAGCCAAGATCGAGGCTGGACTGAAGCTTTCTTT. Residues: CASSQDRGWTEAFF.

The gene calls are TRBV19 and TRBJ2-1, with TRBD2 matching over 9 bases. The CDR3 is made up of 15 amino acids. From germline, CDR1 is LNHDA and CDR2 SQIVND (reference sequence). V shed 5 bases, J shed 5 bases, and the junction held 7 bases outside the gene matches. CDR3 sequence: CASSVLAGPDNEQFF. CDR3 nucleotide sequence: TGTGCCAGTAGTGTCCTAGCGGGACCCGACAATGAGCAGTTCTTC.

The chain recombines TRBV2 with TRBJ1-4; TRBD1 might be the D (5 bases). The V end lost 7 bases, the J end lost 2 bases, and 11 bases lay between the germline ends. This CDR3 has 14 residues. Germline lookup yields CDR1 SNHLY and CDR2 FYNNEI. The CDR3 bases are TGTGCCAGCAACCGGGGGGGGACTAATGAAAAACTGTTTTTT. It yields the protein CASNRGGTNEKLFF. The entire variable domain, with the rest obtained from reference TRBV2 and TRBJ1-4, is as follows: EPEVTQTPSHQVTQMGQEVILRCVPISNHLYFYWYRQILGQKVEFLVSFYNNEISEKSEIFDDQFSVERPDGSNFTLKIRSTKLEDSAMYFCASNRGGTNEKLFFGSGTQLSVL.

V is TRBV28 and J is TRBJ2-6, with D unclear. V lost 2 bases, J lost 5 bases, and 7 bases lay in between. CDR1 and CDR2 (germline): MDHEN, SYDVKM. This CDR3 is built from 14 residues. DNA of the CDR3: TGTGCCAGCAGTTTAAGCACCCGGGCCAACGTCCTGACTTTC. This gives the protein CASSLSTRANVLTF. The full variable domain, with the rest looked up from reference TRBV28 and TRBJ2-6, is DVKVTQSSRYLVKRTGEKVFLECVQDMDHENMFWYRQDPGLGLRLIYFSYDVKMKEKGDIPEGYSVSREKKERFSLILESASTNQTSMYLCASSLSTRANVLTFGAGSRLTVL.

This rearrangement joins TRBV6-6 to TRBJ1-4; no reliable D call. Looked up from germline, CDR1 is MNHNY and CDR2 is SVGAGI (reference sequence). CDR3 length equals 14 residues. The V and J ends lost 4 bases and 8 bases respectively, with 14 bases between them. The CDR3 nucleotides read TGTGCCAGCAGTTCTGCCTCTGAGGAGGAAAAACTGTTTTTT. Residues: CASSSASEEEKLFF.